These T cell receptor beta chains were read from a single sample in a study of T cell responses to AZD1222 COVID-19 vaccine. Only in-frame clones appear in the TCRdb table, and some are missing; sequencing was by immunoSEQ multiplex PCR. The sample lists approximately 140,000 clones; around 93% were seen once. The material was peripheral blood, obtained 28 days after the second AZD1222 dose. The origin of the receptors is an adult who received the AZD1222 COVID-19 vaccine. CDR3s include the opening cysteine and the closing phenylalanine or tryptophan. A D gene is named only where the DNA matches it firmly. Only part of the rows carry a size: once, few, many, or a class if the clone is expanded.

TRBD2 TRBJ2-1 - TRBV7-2 CASSLTTGGPNEQFF TGTGCCAGCAGCTTAACAACGGGGGGGCCTAATGAGCAGTTCTTC
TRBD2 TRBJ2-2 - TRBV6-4 CASTDQTSGRTGELFF TGTGCCAGCACCGACCAGACTAGCGGGAGGACCGGGGAGCTGTTTTTT
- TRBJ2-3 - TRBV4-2 CASSLTIDSSTDTQYF TGTGCCAGCAGCCTCACAATCGACAGTAGCACAGATACGCAGTATTTT
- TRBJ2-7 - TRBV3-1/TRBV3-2 CASSQGAWDTDEQYF TGTGCCAGCAGCCAAGGTGCGTGGGACACCGACGAGCAGTACTTC
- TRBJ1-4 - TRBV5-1 CASSSQGLANEKLFF TGCGCCAGCAGCTCGCAGGGGTTGGCTAATGAAAAACTGTTTTTT
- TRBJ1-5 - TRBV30 CAWDVGSPNQPQHF TGTGCCTGGGATGTCGGGTCCCCCAATCAGCCCCAGCATTTT
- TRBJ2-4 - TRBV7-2 CASSLRTTKNIQYF TGTGCCAGCAGCCTCAGGACGACCAAAAACATTCAGTACTTC
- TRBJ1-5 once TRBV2 CASSAVRGGVPQPQHF TGTGCCAGCAGTGCGGTCAGGGGAGGGGTTCCTCAGCCCCAGCATTTT
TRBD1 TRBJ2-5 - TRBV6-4 CASSPRGGTGETQYF TGTGCCAGCAGCCCTCGGGGAGGGACAGGGGAGACCCAGTACTTC
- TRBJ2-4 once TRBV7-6 CASSLGAVGAKNIQYF TGTGCCAGCAGCTTAGGGGCAGTTGGCGCCAAAAACATTCAGTACTTC
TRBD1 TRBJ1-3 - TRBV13 CASSPGQAGNTIYF TGTGCCAGCAGCCCGGGACAGGCTGGAAACACCATATATTTT
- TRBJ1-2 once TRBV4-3 CASSQDLSEGPNYGYTF TGCGCCAGCAGCCAAGATCTGTCGGAGGGTCCTAACTATGGCTACACCTTC
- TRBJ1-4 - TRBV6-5 CATRQDQYEKLFF TGTGCCACCCGACAGGACCAATATGAAAAACTGTTTTTT
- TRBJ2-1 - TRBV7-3 CASSHGQYNEQFF TGTGCCAGCAGCCACGGACAGTACAATGAGCAGTTCTTC
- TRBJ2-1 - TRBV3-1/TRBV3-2 CASSQGVTTNEQFF TGTGCCAGCAGCCAAGGCGTGACTACCAATGAGCAGTTCTTC
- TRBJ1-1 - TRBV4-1 CASSQGESRNTEAFF TGCGCCAGCAGCCAAGGAGAAAGTCGGAACACTGAAGCTTTCTTT
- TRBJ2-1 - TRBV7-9 CASSPESQLHYNEQFF TGTGCCAGCAGCCCAGAATCCCAACTTCACTACAATGAGCAGTTCTTC
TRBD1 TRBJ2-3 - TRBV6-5 CASTAGQGAADTQYF TGTGCCAGCACCGCGGGACAGGGAGCAGCAGATACGCAGTATTTT
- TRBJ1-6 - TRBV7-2 CASSPDGGNSPLHF TGTGCCAGCAGCCCGGACGGCGGTAATTCACCCCTCCACTTT
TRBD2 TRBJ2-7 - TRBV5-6 CASSLAELAGRTYEQYF TGTGCCAGCAGCTTGGCCGAGCTAGCGGGACGAACCTACGAGCAGTACTTC
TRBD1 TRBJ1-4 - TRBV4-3 CASSQRTPRTGFNEKLFF TGCGCCAGCAGCCAACGAACCCCCCGGACAGGGTTTAATGAAAAACTGTTTTTT
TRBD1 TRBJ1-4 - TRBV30 CAWKGTGREKLFF TGTGCCTGGAAGGGGACAGGGCGAGAAAAACTGTTTTTT
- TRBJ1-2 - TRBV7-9 CASSIQGMSGYTF TGTGCCAGCAGCATCCAGGGTATGAGTGGCTACACCTTC
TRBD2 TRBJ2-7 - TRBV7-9 CASSASGGNYEQYF TGTGCCAGCTCCGCTAGCGGGGGGAACTACGAGCAGTACTTC
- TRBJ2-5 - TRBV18 CASSLSGSGETQYF TGTGCCAGCTCACTCTCGGGATCAGGGGAGACCCAGTACTTC
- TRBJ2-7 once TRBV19 CASSSQTGSYEQYF TGTGCCAGTAGTTCTCAGACAGGCTCCTACGAGCAGTACTTC
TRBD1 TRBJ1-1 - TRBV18 CASSPRTGGTEAFF TGTGCCAGCTCACCCAGGACAGGGGGCACTGAAGCTTTCTTT
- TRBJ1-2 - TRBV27 CASSLYSDYGYTF TGTGCCAGCAGTTTATACAGCGACTATGGCTACACCTTC
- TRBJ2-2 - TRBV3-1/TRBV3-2 CASSQGRTSTGELFF TGTGCCAGCAGCCAAGGCCGGACGAGCACCGGGGAGCTGTTTTTT
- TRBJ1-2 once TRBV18 CASSSDRNYGYTF TGTGCCAGCTCGTCGGACCGAAACTATGGCTACACCTTC
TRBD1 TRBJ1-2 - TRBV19 CATAGGAGGKNYGYTF TGTGCCACCGCAGGGGGGGCAGGGGGAAAGAACTATGGCTACACCTTC
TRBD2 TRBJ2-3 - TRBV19 CASSGLAGATDTQYF TGTGCCAGTAGTGGACTAGCGGGGGCCACAGATACGCAGTATTTT
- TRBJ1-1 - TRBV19 CASTTGTTEAFF TGTGCCAGTACCACCGGGACCACTGAAGCTTTCTTT
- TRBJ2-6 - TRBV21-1 CASSRVSGANVLTF TGTGCCAGCAGCAGGGTTTCTGGGGCCAACGTCCTGACTTTC
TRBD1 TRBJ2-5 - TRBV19 CASSPPGQGARETQYF TGTGCCAGTAGTCCTCCCGGACAGGGGGCTAGGGAGACCCAGTACTTC
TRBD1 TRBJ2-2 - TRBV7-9 CASSPRALRDRVDTGELFF TGTGCCAGCAGCCCTAGGGCTCTCCGGGACAGGGTGGACACCGGGGAGCTGTTTTTT
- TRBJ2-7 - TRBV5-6 CASSLGGDFYEQYF TGTGCCAGCAGCTTGGGCGGGGACTTCTACGAGCAGTACTTC